This T cell receptor (beta chain) was documented in a study of blood T cell repertoires in COVID-19. Whole-study context: Acute and convalescent COVID-19 specimens originated in the United States, Italy and Spain. PBMCs, B-cell-depleted T cells, or T cells were the source of the cDNA or gDNA that made up the material.

Authors' methods: Using reference gene primer amplification, nucleated cell counts were estimated. Libraries were prepared by immunoSEQ multiplex PCR; TCRdb keeps only in-frame clonotypes and omits some of them. V, J and clone size were drawn from that table, and D and trimming were deduced from the DNA. The table records some 260,000 clones, 87% of them present only once. CDR3 length: 14 amino acids. J lost 3 bases, V lost 8 bases, and 6 bases had no gene match. The germline V gene has CDR1 MNHEY and CDR2 SMNVEV (reference sequence). The chain carries TRBV27 and TRBJ2-2; 7 nucleotides line up with TRBD1. The receptor was derived from a young man with active or convalescent COVID-19. The sample consisted of peripheral blood. CDR3 bases: TGTGCCAGCCCTAGACAGGGTTACACCGGGGAGCTGTTTTTT. Residues: CASPRQGYTGELFF.